This is a list of T cell receptor beta chains from one sample in a study of blood T cells in healthy people across ages. TCRdb re-called the 5' RACE reads through MiXCR, storing one row per CDR3 protein. Among 1,500,000 or so distinct CDR3 sequences listed, under 55% were seen once. Sample: blood. Receptor source: a woman younger than 35 in good health. Both conserved end residues are part of each CDR3. Each record gives: D gene, V gene, clone size, J gene, CDR3 length, CDR3 DNA, CDR3 protein. The D gene is left open where the match is weak. Rows give clone size only sometimes, using once, few, many, or a class for an expanded clone.

D: .; V: TRBV12-3/TRBV12-4; size: .; J: TRBJ1-2; length: 15; DNA: TGTGCCAGCAGTTCCCGTTCGACGGCGACCTATGGCTACACCTTC; CDR3: CASSSRSTATYGYTF
D: TRBD2; V: TRBV2; size: .; J: TRBJ2-5; length: 14; DNA: TGTGCAAGAGGCGGGGGAACTTCCTACAATGAGCAGTACTTC; CDR3: CARGGGTSYNEQYF
D: TRBD2; V: TRBV20-1; size: .; J: TRBJ2-3; length: 14; DNA: TGCAGTGCCCAAAGCGGGGGGTCAGGCGGTACGCAGTATTTT; CDR3: CSAQSGGSGGTQYF
D: .; V: TRBV7-2; size: .; J: TRBJ1-1; length: 13; DNA: TGTGCCAGCAGCGTAGTCATCTACACTGAAGCTTTCTTT; CDR3: CASSVVIYTEAFF
D: .; V: TRBV27; size: few; J: TRBJ2-1; length: 13; DNA: TGTGCCAGCAGTTTGAGTAGACTTGGTGAGCAGTTCTTC; CDR3: CASSLSRLGEQFF
D: .; V: TRBV4-2; size: few; J: TRBJ2-5; length: 16; DNA: TGTGCCAGCAGCCAAGGTGCCAGCGCGCCCGAGGAGACCCAGTACTTC; CDR3: CASSQGASAPEETQYF
D: TRBD1; V: TRBV12-3/TRBV12-4; size: .; J: TRBJ1-1; length: 17; DNA: TGTGCCAGTCAGCGGCAGGGGGTGTGGGGTAAGAACACTGAAGCTTTCTTT; CDR3: CASQRQGVWGKNTEAFF
D: .; V: TRBV20-1; size: few; J: TRBJ2-2; length: 14; DNA: TGCAGCGTGGAGCTCCTGACCAACACCGGGGAGCTGTTTTTT; CDR3: CSVELLTNTGELFF
D: .; V: TRBV12-3/TRBV12-4; size: few; J: TRBJ2-4; length: 15; DNA: TGTGCCAGCAGTTTGTGGGACGCAGGGGGGTCGGAGCAGTACTTC; CDR3: CASSLWDAGGSEQYF
D: .; V: TRBV27; size: few; J: TRBJ1-6; length: 13; DNA: TGTGCCAGCAGTTTAAGGCCTGAATCACCCCTCCACTTT; CDR3: CASSLRPESPLHF
D: .; V: TRBV19; size: few; J: TRBJ1-5; length: 14; DNA: TGTGCCAGTAGTACCACCTCGGCCAATCAGCCCCAGCATTTT; CDR3: CASSTTSANQPQHF
D: .; V: TRBV6-1; size: .; J: TRBJ2-2; length: 14; DNA: TGTGCCAGCAGTGCCCCCGTAAGGTCCGGGGAGCTGTTTTTT; CDR3: CASSAPVRSGELFF
D: .; V: TRBV20-1; size: .; J: TRBJ2-2; length: 12; DNA: TGCAATGCTAAAAGAGGGACCGGGGAGCTGTTTTTT; CDR3: CNAKRGTGELFF
D: .; V: TRBV7-9; size: .; J: TRBJ1-2; length: 15; DNA: TGTGCCAGCACATCTGACAGAACCAGGCGCTATGGCTACACCTTC; CDR3: CASTSDRTRRYGYTF
D: .; V: TRBV10-3; size: .; J: TRBJ2-7; length: 13; DNA: TGTGCCATCAGTGAGGGACAGTACTACGAGCAGTACTTC; CDR3: CAISEGQYYEQYF
D: .; V: TRBV20-1; size: .; J: TRBJ2-3; length: 17; DNA: TGCAGTGCTAGAGATATGGTAGGAACAGGAATTAGACATACGCAGTATTTT; CDR3: CSARDMVGTGIRHTQYF
D: .; V: TRBV25-1; size: many; J: TRBJ2-4; length: 13; DNA: TGTGCCAGCAGTGGGGTAGCGAAAAACATTCAGTACTTC; CDR3: CASSGVAKNIQYF
D: .; V: TRBV2; size: few; J: TRBJ2-2; length: 15; DNA: TGTGCCAGCAGAGTCGGACAGTTGAGGACCGGGGAGCTGTTTTTT; CDR3: CASRVGQLRTGELFF
D: .; V: TRBV25-1; size: .; J: TRBJ1-2; length: 14; DNA: TGTGCCAGCAGTCGGACGTATACTAACTATGGCTACACCTTC; CDR3: CASSRTYTNYGYTF
D: .; V: TRBV21-1; size: .; J: TRBJ2-2; length: 16; DNA: TGTGCCACCTCGGCCTGGGACAGGGTGATGACCGGGGAGCTGTTTTTT; CDR3: CATSAWDRVMTGELFF
D: TRBD1; V: TRBV7-9; size: few; J: TRBJ2-3; length: 16; DNA: TGTGCCAGCAGCCCTTGGGACAGGGATTTCACAGATACGCAGTATTTT; CDR3: CASSPWDRDFTDTQYF
D: TRBD1; V: TRBV6-5; size: .; J: TRBJ2-7; length: 14; DNA: TGTGCCACCTATTCAGGGGGCACCCCCTACGAGCAGTACTTC; CDR3: CATYSGGTPYEQYF
D: .; V: TRBV29-1; size: .; J: TRBJ2-3; length: 13; DNA: TGCAGCGTTTCGGCAGGTGTGACAGATACGCAGTATTTT; CDR3: CSVSAGVTDTQYF